The rows below give T cell receptor beta chains drawn from one sample of a study of cytomegalovirus exposure and HLA in healthy donors. Only in-frame clones appear in the TCRdb table, and some are missing; sequencing was by immunoSEQ multiplex PCR. The sample yields 250,000 to 350,000 clones, approximately 90% seen once. Sequencing input: PBMCs. These TCRs come from a woman aged 18-30 years in good health and CMV-seronegative. The CDR3 runs from the conserved cysteine through the conserved F or W. Fields, in order: J gene, D gene, clone size, V gene, CDR3 DNA, CDR3 protein. D genes are given only for firm matches. Size is stated for part of the rows, as once, few or many counts, or as a class when the clone is expanded.

j_gene: TRBJ2-3
d_gene: TRBD1
abundance: .
v_gene: TRBV5-1
CDR3nt: TGCGCCAGCAGCCAACGGACAGGGAGCGCACGAGATACGCAGTATTTT
CDR3aa: CASSQRTGSARDTQYF

j_gene: TRBJ2-7
d_gene: TRBD2
abundance: .
v_gene: TRBV4-2
CDR3nt: TGTGCCAGCAGCCAGGGGACTAGCAGCCCCTACGAGCAGTACTTC
CDR3aa: CASSQGTSSPYEQYF

j_gene: TRBJ2-3
d_gene: TRBD1
abundance: .
v_gene: TRBV5-6
CDR3nt: TGTGCCAGCAGCCAACTCCGGGACAGACAATGGGACTTT
CDR3aa: CASSQLRDRQWDF

j_gene: TRBJ2-1
d_gene: TRBD2
abundance: .
v_gene: TRBV19
CDR3nt: TGTGCCAGTAGTACCGGACTAGCGGGGGAGCTTTACAATGAGCAGTTCTTC
CDR3aa: CASSTGLAGELYNEQFF

j_gene: TRBJ2-3
d_gene: .
abundance: .
v_gene: TRBV1
CDR3nt: TGCACCAGCAGCCATTTGATCGCTAGTCCAGATACGCAGTATTTT
CDR3aa: CTSSHLIASPDTQYF

j_gene: TRBJ1-3
d_gene: TRBD1
abundance: .
v_gene: TRBV9
CDR3nt: TGTGCCAGCAGCGTAGATCCGGGGACAGCTTTCTCTGGAAACACCATATATTTT
CDR3aa: CASSVDPGTAFSGNTIYF

j_gene: TRBJ1-1
d_gene: .
abundance: .
v_gene: TRBV6-1
CDR3nt: TGTGCCAGCGGGGAGCTACTCAATGAAGCTTTCTTT
CDR3aa: CASGELLNEAFF

j_gene: TRBJ1-1
d_gene: TRBD1
abundance: .
v_gene: TRBV13
CDR3nt: TGTGCCAGCAGTCGGCCCGACAGGGTCACTGAAGCTTTCTTT
CDR3aa: CASSRPDRVTEAFF

j_gene: TRBJ1-4
d_gene: .
abundance: .
v_gene: TRBV14
CDR3nt: TGTGCCAGCAGCCGTACCAGACGGGGGATAAATGAAAAACTGTTTTTT
CDR3aa: CASSRTRRGINEKLFF

j_gene: TRBJ2-1
d_gene: .
abundance: .
v_gene: TRBV2
CDR3nt: TGTGCCAGCAGTTCCATGGACAGTCGTCATGAGCAGTTCTTC
CDR3aa: CASSSMDSRHEQFF

j_gene: TRBJ2-7
d_gene: TRBD1
abundance: .
v_gene: TRBV6-5
CDR3nt: TGTGCCAGCAGTCTCGGACAGGGCGAGAACGAGCAGTACTTC
CDR3aa: CASSLGQGENEQYF

j_gene: TRBJ2-1
d_gene: .
abundance: .
v_gene: TRBV2
CDR3nt: TGTGCCAGTCACTGGGGGGACTCCTACAATGAGCAGTTCTTC
CDR3aa: CASHWGDSYNEQFF

j_gene: TRBJ2-5
d_gene: .
abundance: .
v_gene: TRBV18
CDR3nt: TGTGCCAGCTCACCAACAACAGGGTGGGGAGAGACCCAGTACTTC
CDR3aa: CASSPTTGWGETQYF

j_gene: TRBJ2-5
d_gene: .
abundance: .
v_gene: TRBV5-1
CDR3nt: TGCGCCAGCAGCCCCACCGGCCGGGTTTCCCCCCAGGAGACCCAGTACTTC
CDR3aa: CASSPTGRVSPQETQYF

j_gene: TRBJ2-6
d_gene: .
abundance: .
v_gene: TRBV5-1
CDR3nt: TGCGCCAGCATCTTAGGAGGGATCGGTCCTGGGGCCAACGTCCTGACTTTC
CDR3aa: CASILGGIGPGANVLTF

j_gene: TRBJ2-2
d_gene: .
abundance: .
v_gene: TRBV5-1
CDR3nt: TGCGCCAGCAGCTTGGCCGTCTCTTCCACCGGGGAGCTGTTTTTT
CDR3aa: CASSLAVSSTGELFF

j_gene: TRBJ1-2
d_gene: .
abundance: .
v_gene: TRBV5-6
CDR3nt: TGTGCCAGCAGCTTGGGTCGGGGAATAAGTGGCTACACCTTC
CDR3aa: CASSLGRGISGYTF

j_gene: TRBJ1-5
d_gene: .
abundance: .
v_gene: TRBV13
CDR3nt: TGTGCCAGCAGCCGGGGGTATGACCAGCCCCAGCATTTT
CDR3aa: CASSRGYDQPQHF

j_gene: TRBJ2-7
d_gene: .
abundance: .
v_gene: TRBV12-5
CDR3nt: TGTGCTAGTGGTTACGCACCCCTCCGAGTAGGGGGCGAGCAGTACTTC
CDR3aa: CASGYAPLRVGGEQYF

j_gene: TRBJ2-7
d_gene: .
abundance: .
v_gene: TRBV27
CDR3nt: TGTGCCAGCAGTTCCCGGGCCAAGGGTGGAGGAAAAAGCTCCTACGAGCAGTACTTC
CDR3aa: CASSSRAKGGGKSSYEQYF

j_gene: TRBJ2-7
d_gene: .
abundance: .
v_gene: TRBV25-1
CDR3nt: TGTGCCAGCAGTGGATTATCGACAGGTCCCCCTTACGAGCAGTACTTC
CDR3aa: CASSGLSTGPPYEQYF

j_gene: TRBJ2-3
d_gene: .
abundance: .
v_gene: TRBV7-2
CDR3nt: TGCGCCAGCAGCTTGGGGAGCCGCACAGATACGCAGTATTTT
CDR3aa: CASSLGSRTDTQYF

j_gene: TRBJ2-3
d_gene: TRBD1
abundance: .
v_gene: TRBV4-1
CDR3nt: TGCGCCAGCAGGCGGACAGGGGGCAGTACGCGCACAGATACGCAGTATTTT
CDR3aa: CASRRTGGSTRTDTQYF

j_gene: TRBJ2-2
d_gene: .
abundance: .
v_gene: TRBV5-1
CDR3nt: TGCGCCAGCAGCTTGGGAGCCAGGGGAGACACCGGGGAGCTGTTTTTT
CDR3aa: CASSLGARGDTGELFF

j_gene: TRBJ2-7
d_gene: TRBD1
abundance: .
v_gene: TRBV5-4
CDR3nt: TGTGCCAGCAGCTTGGGGACAGGGACCTACGAGCAGTACTTC
CDR3aa: CASSLGTGTYEQYF

j_gene: TRBJ2-1
d_gene: .
abundance: .
v_gene: TRBV5-4
CDR3nt: TGTGCCAGCAGCTTGGCCCTCGGGGTACGCAATGAGCAGTTCTTC
CDR3aa: CASSLALGVRNEQFF

j_gene: TRBJ1-1
d_gene: .
abundance: once
v_gene: TRBV5-6
CDR3nt: TGTGCCAGCAGCTTGGCGGGGGGCTCTGGAGCTTTCTTT
CDR3aa: CASSLAGGSGAFF

j_gene: TRBJ2-3
d_gene: TRBD2
abundance: .
v_gene: TRBV7-9
CDR3nt: TGTGCCAGCAGCTTAGTGCTGGCGGGGGGGACAGATACGCAGTATTTT
CDR3aa: CASSLVLAGGTDTQYF

j_gene: TRBJ2-5
d_gene: .
abundance: .
v_gene: TRBV6-8
CDR3nt: TGTGCCAGCAGTCCTAATAAACCGGGACACTCGTACCAAGAGACCCAGTACTTC
CDR3aa: CASSPNKPGHSYQETQYF

j_gene: TRBJ2-3
d_gene: .
abundance: .
v_gene: TRBV5-1
CDR3nt: TGCGCCAGCAGCTTCCCACAGGGACCTAGCACAGATACGCAGTATTTT
CDR3aa: CASSFPQGPSTDTQYF

j_gene: TRBJ2-1
d_gene: .
abundance: once
v_gene: TRBV27
CDR3nt: TGTGCCAGCAGTGTCGGGACTCCTCCGTATGAGCAGTTCTTC
CDR3aa: CASSVGTPPYEQFF

j_gene: TRBJ2-5
d_gene: TRBD1
abundance: once
v_gene: TRBV5-1
CDR3nt: TGCGCCAGCAGCTCAACAGGGGGGGAGACCCAGTACTTC
CDR3aa: CASSSTGGETQYF

j_gene: TRBJ2-7
d_gene: TRBD1
abundance: .
v_gene: TRBV10-1
CDR3nt: TGCGCCAGCAGTGCCAGGGGGACAGGGGGCGAGCAGTACTTC
CDR3aa: CASSARGTGGEQYF

j_gene: TRBJ2-3
d_gene: TRBD1
abundance: .
v_gene: TRBV18
CDR3nt: TGTGCCAGCTCACCCCTACAGGGGGCGAACACAGATACGCAGTATTTT
CDR3aa: CASSPLQGANTDTQYF

j_gene: TRBJ2-2
d_gene: .
abundance: .
v_gene: TRBV9
CDR3nt: TGTGCCAGCAGCGTAGAGGCAGGGGTTAACACCGGGGAGCTGTTTTTT
CDR3aa: CASSVEAGVNTGELFF

j_gene: TRBJ1-1
d_gene: .
abundance: .
v_gene: TRBV2
CDR3nt: TGTGCCAGCAGTGTAGCCAGGCAGAACACTGAAGCTTTCTTT
CDR3aa: CASSVARQNTEAFF

j_gene: TRBJ2-7
d_gene: .
abundance: few
v_gene: TRBV4-1
CDR3nt: TGCGCCAGCAGCCAAGATGTCAGGGCCTCCTACGAGCAGTACTTC
CDR3aa: CASSQDVRASYEQYF

j_gene: TRBJ2-1
d_gene: TRBD2
abundance: .
v_gene: TRBV2
CDR3nt: TGTGCCAGCAGTGAACTAGCGGGGGGGTACAATGAGCAGTTCTTC
CDR3aa: CASSELAGGYNEQFF

j_gene: TRBJ2-7
d_gene: TRBD1
abundance: .
v_gene: TRBV27
CDR3nt: TGTGCCAGCCGGGGACAGGGAGGTACCTACGAGCAGTACTTC
CDR3aa: CASRGQGGTYEQYF

j_gene: TRBJ1-5
d_gene: .
abundance: .
v_gene: TRBV12-5
CDR3nt: TGTGCTAGTGGCCCGGGACTAAATCAGCCCCAGCATTTT
CDR3aa: CASGPGLNQPQHF

j_gene: TRBJ1-1
d_gene: TRBD1
abundance: .
v_gene: TRBV9
CDR3nt: TGTGCCAGCAGCGCCGGGACAGGGATTTATGAAGCTTTCTTT
CDR3aa: CASSAGTGIYEAFF

j_gene: TRBJ2-2
d_gene: .
abundance: .
v_gene: TRBV5-1
CDR3nt: TGCGCCAACTCCGACAGTAACACCGGGGAGCTGTTTTTT
CDR3aa: CANSDSNTGELFF

j_gene: TRBJ2-3
d_gene: TRBD2
abundance: .
v_gene: TRBV9
CDR3nt: TGTGCCAGCAGCGTAGCTTCGGGGGGGGAACCTGGGGATACGCAGTATTTT
CDR3aa: CASSVASGGEPGDTQYF

j_gene: TRBJ1-1
d_gene: .
abundance: .
v_gene: TRBV29-1
CDR3nt: TGCAGCGTTGACAGGGTAGGGGGAACTGAAGCTTTCTTT
CDR3aa: CSVDRVGGTEAFF

j_gene: TRBJ1-5
d_gene: .
abundance: .
v_gene: TRBV27
CDR3nt: TGTGCCAGCAGCTCATGGGGCCTAGATCAGCCCCAGCATTTT
CDR3aa: CASSSWGLDQPQHF